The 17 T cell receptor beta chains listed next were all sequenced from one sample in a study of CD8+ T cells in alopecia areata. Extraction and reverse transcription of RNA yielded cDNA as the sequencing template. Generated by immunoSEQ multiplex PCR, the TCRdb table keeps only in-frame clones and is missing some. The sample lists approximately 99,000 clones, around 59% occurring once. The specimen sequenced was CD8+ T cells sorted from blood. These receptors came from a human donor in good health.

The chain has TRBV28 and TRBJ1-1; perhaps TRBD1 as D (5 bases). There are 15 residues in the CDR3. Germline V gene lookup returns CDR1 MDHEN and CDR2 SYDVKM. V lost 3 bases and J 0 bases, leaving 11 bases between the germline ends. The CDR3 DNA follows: TGTGCCAGCAGTTTTCCGTCGACAGTGAACACTGAAGCTTTCTTT. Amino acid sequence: CASSFPSTVNTEAFF. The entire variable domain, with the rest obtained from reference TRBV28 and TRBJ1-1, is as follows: DVKVTQSSRYLVKRTGEKVFLECVQDMDHENMFWYRQDPGLGLRLIYFSYDVKMKEKGDIPEGYSVSREKKERFSLILESASTNQTSMYLCASSFPSTVNTEAFFGQGTRLTVV.

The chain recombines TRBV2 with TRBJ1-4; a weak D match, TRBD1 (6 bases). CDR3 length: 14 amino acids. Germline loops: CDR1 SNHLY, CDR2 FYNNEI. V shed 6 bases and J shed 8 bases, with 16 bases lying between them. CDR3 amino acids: CASSWDSRGEKLFF. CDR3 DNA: TGTGCCAGCAGCTGGGATAGTAGGGGGGAAAAACTGTTTTTT.

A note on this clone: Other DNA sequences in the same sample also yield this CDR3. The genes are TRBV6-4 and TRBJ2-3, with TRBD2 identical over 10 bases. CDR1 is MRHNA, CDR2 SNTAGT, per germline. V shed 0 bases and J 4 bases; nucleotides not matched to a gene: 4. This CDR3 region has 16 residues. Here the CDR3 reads CASSDSTSGGADTQYF. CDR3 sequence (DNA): TGTGCCAGCAGTGACTCGACGAGCGGGGGGGCAGATACGCAGTATTTT.

Written as DNA, the CDR3 is TGTGCCAGCAGCAGGGGACCGCAGGGGGGCTACGAGCAGTACTTC. It is translated as CASSRGPQGGYEQYF. This rearrangement joins TRBV5-6 to TRBJ2-7, with D perhaps matching TRBD1 (7 bases). Germline V gives CDR1 SGHDT, CDR2 YYEEEE. The length of the CDR3 is 15 residues. The ends were cut back, 4 bases at V and 3 bases at J, with 17 bases in the middle.

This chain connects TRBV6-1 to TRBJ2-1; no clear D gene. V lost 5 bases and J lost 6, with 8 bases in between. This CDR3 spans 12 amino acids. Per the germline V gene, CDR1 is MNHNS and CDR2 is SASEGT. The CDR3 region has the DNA TGTGCCAGCAGTAACCGGTTCAATGAGCAGTTCTTC. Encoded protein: CASSNRFNEQFF.

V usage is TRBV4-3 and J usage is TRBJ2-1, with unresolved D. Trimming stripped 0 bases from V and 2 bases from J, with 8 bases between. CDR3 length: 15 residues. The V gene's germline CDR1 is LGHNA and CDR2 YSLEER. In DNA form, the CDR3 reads TGCGCCAGCAGCCAAGATTCGGCACCCTACAATGAGCAGTTCTTC. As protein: CASSQDSAPYNEQFF.

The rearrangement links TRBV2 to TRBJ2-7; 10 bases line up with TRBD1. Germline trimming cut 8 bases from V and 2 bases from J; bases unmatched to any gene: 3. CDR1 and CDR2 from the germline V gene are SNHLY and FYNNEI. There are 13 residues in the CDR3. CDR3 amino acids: CASFGQGAYEQYF. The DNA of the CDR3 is TGTGCCAGCTTCGGACAGGGGGCCTACGAGCAGTACTTC.

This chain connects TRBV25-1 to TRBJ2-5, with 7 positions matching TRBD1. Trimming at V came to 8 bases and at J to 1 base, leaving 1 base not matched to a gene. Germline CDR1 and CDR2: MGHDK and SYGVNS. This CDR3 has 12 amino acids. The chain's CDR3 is CASGDSQETQYF. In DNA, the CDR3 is TGTGCCAGCGGGGACAGCCAAGAGACCCAGTACTTC.

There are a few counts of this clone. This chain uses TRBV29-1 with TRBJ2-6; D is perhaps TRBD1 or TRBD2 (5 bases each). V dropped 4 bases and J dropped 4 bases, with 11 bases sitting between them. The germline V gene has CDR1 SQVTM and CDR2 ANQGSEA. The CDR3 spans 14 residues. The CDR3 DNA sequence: TGCAGCGTTGCCGCCGGGGCCGGGGCCAACGTCCTGACTTTC. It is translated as CSVAAGAGANVLTF.

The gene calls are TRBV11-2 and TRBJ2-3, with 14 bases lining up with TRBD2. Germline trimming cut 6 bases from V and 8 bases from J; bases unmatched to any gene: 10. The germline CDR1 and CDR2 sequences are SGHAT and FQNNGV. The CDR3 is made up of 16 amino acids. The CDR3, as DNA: TGTGCCAGCAGTAGCGACGGACTAGCGGGGGGTGGTACGCAGTATTTT. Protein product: CASSSDGLAGGGTQYF.

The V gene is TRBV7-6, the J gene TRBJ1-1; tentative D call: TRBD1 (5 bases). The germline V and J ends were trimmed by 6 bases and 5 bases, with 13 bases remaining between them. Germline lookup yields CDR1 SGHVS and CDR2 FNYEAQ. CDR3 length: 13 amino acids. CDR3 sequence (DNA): TGTGCCAGCAGACGCAGGGTTTTAACTGAAGCTTTCTTT. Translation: CASRRRVLTEAFF.

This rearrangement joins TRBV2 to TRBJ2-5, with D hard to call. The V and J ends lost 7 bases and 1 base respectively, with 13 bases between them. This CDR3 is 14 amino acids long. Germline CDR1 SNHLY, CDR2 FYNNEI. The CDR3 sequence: CASTLIKSQETQYF. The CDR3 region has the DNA TGTGCCAGCACCCTTATTAAGTCCCAAGAGACCCAGTACTTC.

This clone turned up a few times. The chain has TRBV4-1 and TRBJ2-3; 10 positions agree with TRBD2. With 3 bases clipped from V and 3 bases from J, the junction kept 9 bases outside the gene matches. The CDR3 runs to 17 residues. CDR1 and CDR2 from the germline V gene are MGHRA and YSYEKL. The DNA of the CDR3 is TGCGCCAGCAGCCAGGAAGCCCTAGCGGGGGATACAGATACGCAGTATTTT. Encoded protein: CASSQEALAGDTDTQYF.

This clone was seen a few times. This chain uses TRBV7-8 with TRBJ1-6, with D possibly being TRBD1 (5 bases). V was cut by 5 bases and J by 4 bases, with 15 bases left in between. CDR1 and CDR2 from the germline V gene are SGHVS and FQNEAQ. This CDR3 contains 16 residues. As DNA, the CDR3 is TGTGCCAGCAGCCTCAGGGAATCCCCTTATAATTCACCCCTCCACTTT. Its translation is CASSLRESPYNSPLHF. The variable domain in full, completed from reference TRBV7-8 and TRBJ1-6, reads GAGVSQSPRYKVAKRGQDVALRCDPISGHVSLFWYQQALGQGPEFLTYFQNEAQLDKSGLPSDRFFAERPEGSVSTLKIQRTQQEDSAVYLCASSLRESPYNSPLHFGNGTRLTVT.

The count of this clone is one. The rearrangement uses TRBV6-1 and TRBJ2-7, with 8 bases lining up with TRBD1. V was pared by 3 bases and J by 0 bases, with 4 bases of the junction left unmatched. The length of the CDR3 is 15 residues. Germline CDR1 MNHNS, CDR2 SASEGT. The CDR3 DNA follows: TGTGCCAGCAGTGACCAGACAGGGGCCTCCTACGAGCAGTACTTC. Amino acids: CASSDQTGASYEQYF.

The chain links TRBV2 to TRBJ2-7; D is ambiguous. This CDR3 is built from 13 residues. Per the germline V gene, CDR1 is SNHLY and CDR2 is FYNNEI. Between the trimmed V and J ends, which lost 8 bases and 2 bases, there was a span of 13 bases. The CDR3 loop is CASRRLGTYEQYF. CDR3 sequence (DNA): TGTGCCAGCCGCCGTCTGGGGACCTACGAGCAGTACTTC.

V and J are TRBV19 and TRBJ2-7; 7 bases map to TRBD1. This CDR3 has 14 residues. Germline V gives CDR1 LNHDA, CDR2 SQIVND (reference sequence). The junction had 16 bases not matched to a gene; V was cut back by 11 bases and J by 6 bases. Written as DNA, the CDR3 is TGTGCCGCCGCCACAGGGGAGCAACATCGCGAGCAGTACTTC. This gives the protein CAAATGEQHREQYF.